This T cell receptor (beta chain) appears in the sequencing data of a study of T cell responses to AZD1222 COVID-19 vaccine. Notes on the study in general: Just a handful of AZD1222 recipients tested seropositive at baseline. Compared with day 0, the breadth and depth of the Spike-specific TCR repertoire rose significantly after two doses of AZD1222. Within unmutated variant regions lay the reported targets of nearly half of spike-specific TCRs. Spike regions recognized by vaccine-associated CD4 TCRs spanned the protein, led by 160-218 and 743-854.

The count of this clone is one. The antigen remains undetermined. The data were produced by immunoSEQ multiplex PCR, yet TCRdb's version contains in-frame clones alone and is incomplete. Of more than 110,000 clones in the sample, approximately 90% are singletons; the top ten hold approximately 2.8%. The CDR3 has 15 residues. Per the germline V gene, CDR1 is LNHDA and CDR2 is SQIVND (reference sequence). The V and J ends lost 6 bases and 0 bases respectively, with 12 bases between them. The gene calls are TRBV19 and TRBJ2-1; D is unclear. This specimen was peripheral blood, taken on day 0 of AZD1222 vaccination. The source of this sequence is an adult in good health. The CDR3 DNA reads as TGTGCCAGTAGAAGTCCAAGTGCCTCCTACAATGAGCAGTTCTTC. The encoded protein is CASRSPSASYNEQFF.